The 27 T cell receptor beta chains listed next were all sequenced from one sample in a study of blood T cells in healthy people across ages. Alongside a J-beta primer mix, a sample-barcoded 5' primer served in a second PCR lasting 7 to 11 cycles. One entry per CDR3 protein, called by TCRdb with MiXCR from the 5' RACE reads. This table has around 1,700,000 distinct CDR3 sequences, roughly 27% appearing once. Sequenced sample: blood. The source is a woman aged 25-40 years in good health.

The chain links TRBV7-6 to TRBJ2-3, with D possibly matching TRBD2 (5 bases). Trimming shortened V by 1 base and J by 3 bases, and 11 bases separated the two germline ends. The CDR3 consists of 15 residues. Germline assignment: CDR1 SGHVS and CDR2 FNYEAQ. The CDR3 reads CASSLGGSMTDTQYF. In DNA, the CDR3 is TGTGCCAGCAGCTTAGGTGGGAGTATGACAGATACGCAGTATTTT.

The chain couples TRBV20-1 to TRBJ2-7; D gene ambiguous. V gave up 4 bases and J gave up 5 bases, with 9 bases separating them. Looked up from germline, CDR1 is DFQATT and CDR2 is SNEGSKA (reference sequence). The CDR3 has 11 residues. CDR3 nucleotide sequence: TGCAGTGCTAACTTGTTTGACGAGCAGTACTTC. Its translation is CSANLFDEQYF.

The rearrangement uses TRBV10-3 and TRBJ2-1; D may correspond to TRBD1 or TRBD2 (6 bases each). CDR1 and CDR2 (germline): ENHRY, SYGVKD. Deletions cut 3 bases from V and 13 bases from J, with 28 bases between. This CDR3 contains 17 residues. CDR3 in amino acids: CAISDPLIRGRAETQFF. The CDR3 DNA follows: TGTGCCATCAGTGACCCCTTGATCCGGGGGCGTGCGGAGACCCAGTTCTTC.

The chain couples TRBV2 to TRBJ1-4, with D possibly TRBD1 on 6 matching bases. Germline CDR1 is SNHLY and CDR2 is FYNNEI. CDR3 length equals 14 residues. Trimming cost V 6 bases and J 4 bases, with 12 bases left between them. The CDR3 loop is CASRPGVLNEKLFF. CDR3 nucleotide sequence: TGTGCCAGCAGACCAGGGGTCCTTAATGAAAAACTGTTTTTT.

This clonotype was recorded a few times. A much larger clonotype is one base distant, so this may be a read error. The chain combines TRBV25-1 with TRBJ2-2, with D possibly TRBD1 on 7 matching bases. V lost 8 bases, J lost 1 base, and 11 bases lay in between. The CDR3 covers 14 residues. Germline V gives CDR1 MGHDK, CDR2 SYGVNS. The CDR3 DNA reads TGTGCCAGCCGGGGGACAGTGAACACCGGGGAGCTGTTTTTT. It specifies CASRGTVNTGELFF.

This clonotype came up many times. This rearrangement joins TRBV3-1 to TRBJ2-7; D gene ambiguous. CDR1 is LGHDT and CDR2 is YNNKEL in the germline V gene (reference sequence). The V end lost 4 bases, the J end lost 3 bases, and 19 bases lay between the germline ends. The CDR3 sequence is 16 residues long. The CDR3 DNA follows: TGTGCCAGCAGCCGGAACCGGGCCCAGTCTAGCTACGAGCAGTACTTC. It specifies CASSRNRAQSSYEQYF.

This clonotype showed up just a few times. The genes are TRBV28 and TRBJ1-5; TRBD1 matches 7 bases. J gave up 1 base and V 8 bases, and 8 bases lay outside the gene matches. This CDR3 spans 15 amino acids. From germline, CDR1 is MDHEN and CDR2 SYDVKM. The CDR3 loop is CASGTAGQSNQPQHF. CDR3 sequence (DNA): TGTGCCAGCGGGACCGCGGGACAGAGCAATCAGCCCCAGCATTTT.

In this sample, this clonotype turned up a few times. The chain employs TRBV20-1 and TRBJ1-5; the D gene is possibly TRBD1 (5 bases). Deletions cut 3 bases from V and 4 bases from J, with 13 bases between. The CDR3 is 14 residues long. Germline lookup yields CDR1 DFQATT and CDR2 SNEGSKA (reference sequence). CDR3 residues: CSASGPGPNQPQHF. The CDR3 DNA sequence: TGCAGTGCTAGCGGCCCGGGACCAAATCAGCCCCAGCATTTT.

With respect to this clonotype: An end of the junction does not agree with germline; a read error may underlie this. The chain links TRBV2 to TRBJ2-7; tentatively, D is TRBD2 (5 bases). This CDR3 has 11 residues. Germline V CDR1 and CDR2: SNHLY, FYNNEI. CDR3 residues: CAGSEGYEQYF. CDR3 nucleotide sequence: TGTGCCGGCAGTGAGGGCTACGAGCAGTACTTC.

The chain is built from TRBV4-1 and TRBJ1-3; weak D call: TRBD1 (5 bases). CDR3 length: 16 residues. CDR1 MGHRA and CDR2 YSYEKL come from the germline V gene. Trimming took off 4 bases at V and 4 bases at J, with 17 bases between the two ends. The CDR3 DNA follows: TGCGCCAGCAGCCTTGGACCGAGAGGGGCCGGAAACACCATATATTTT. Amino acid sequence: CASSLGPRGAGNTIYF.

Notes on this clonotype: One end of the junction varies from germline; a read error may be responsible. V and J are TRBV20-1 and TRBJ2-1; tentatively, D is TRBD2 (5 bases). CDR1 is DFQATT and CDR2 is SNEGSKA in the germline V gene (reference sequence). This CDR3 is 12 amino acids long. In DNA form, the CDR3 reads TGCAGTACTAGACAACTAGGAGGTGAGCAGTTCTTC. Amino acids: CSTRQLGGEQFF.

The table lists this clonotype with a few counts. The rearrangement links TRBV5-1 to TRBJ2-1; TRBD2 aligns across 9 bases. Germline V gene sequence: CDR1 SGHRS, CDR2 YFSETQ. J was trimmed by 7 bases and V by 3 bases; bases with no gene match: 11. CDR3 length equals 16 residues. CDR3 in amino acids: CASSSYGSGRGNEQFF. Written as DNA, the CDR3 is TGCGCCAGCAGCTCGTACGGTAGCGGGAGAGGGAATGAGCAGTTCTTC.

This clonotype has only a few counts. This rearrangement joins TRBV10-1 to TRBJ2-7; TRBD1 aligns across 8 bases. The V segment lost 1 base and the J segment 2 bases; nucleotides outside the gene matches: 7. This CDR3 region has 16 residues. CDR1 is WNHNN and CDR2 is SYGVQD in the germline V gene (reference sequence). CDR3 residues: CASSEFRTGTTYEQYF. As DNA, the CDR3 is TGCGCCAGCAGTGAGTTTCGGACAGGGACAACCTACGAGCAGTACTTC.

Remarks on this clonotype: One end of the junction varies from germline; a read error may be responsible. The chain joins TRBV25-1 to TRBJ2-3, with D possibly TRBD1 on 6 matching bases. Germline CDR1 and CDR2: MGHDK and SYGVNS. The CDR3 runs 17 residues. The CDR3 loop reads CASSEFGGDLFTDTRYF. In DNA, the CDR3 is TGTGCCAGCAGTGAATTTGGGGGCGACCTATTCACAGATACGCGGTATTTT.

To note about this clonotype: This clone may be a read error of a much larger clone one base away. The chain combines TRBV29-1 with TRBJ2-7; 7 nucleotides match TRBD2. CDR3 length: 13 residues. V dropped 3 bases and J dropped 7; count of bases not matched to a gene: 9. The germline gives CDR1 SQVTM, CDR2 ANQGSEA. CDR3 residues: CSVERRDYNEQYF. CDR3 sequence (DNA): TGCAGCGTTGAGAGGCGGGACTACAATGAGCAGTACTTC.

As for this clonotype: A read error is possible here, since a much larger clone lies one base away. The rearrangement links TRBV7-2 to TRBJ2-5; D remains unclear. Germline V gene lookup returns CDR1 SGHTA and CDR2 FQGNSA. V lost 4 bases, J lost 11 bases, and 17 bases lay in between. The CDR3 covers 13 residues. The CDR3 coding sequence is TGTGCCAGCAGCTCCCGGAAAGCCCATGAGCAGTACTTC. Translation gives CASSSRKAHEQYF.

This clonotype showed up many times. Germline and junction disagree at one end, which may indicate a read error. The J gene is TRBJ2-5, the V gene TRBV4-1; D gene unclear. Germline values: CDR1 MGHRA, CDR2 YSYEKL. There are 12 residues in the CDR3. CDR3 coding DNA: TGTGCCAGCAGCCAAGATCGGAAGACCCAGTACTTC. Translated: CASSQDRKTQYF.

V and J are TRBV6-5 and TRBJ1-2, with 8 bases aligning to TRBD1. The ends lost 10 bases at V and 3 bases at J; junction bases unmatched: 10. This CDR3 is built from 14 residues. Germline V lookup: CDR1 MNHEY, CDR2 SVGAGI. CDR3 loop: CATFSAGGDYGYTF. The CDR3 bases are TGTGCCACCTTTTCGGCAGGGGGCGACTATGGCTACACCTTC.

This chain links TRBV6-4 with TRBJ2-1; a weak D match, TRBD1 (6 bases). In germline, CDR1 is MRHNA, CDR2 SNTAGT. V was clipped by 3 bases and J by 3 bases, with 18 bases between them. The CDR3 is made up of 17 amino acids. The CDR3 DNA reads as TGTGCCAGCAGTGATATGGTCAGGGGAACAGACTACAATGAGCAGTTCTTC. Translated, it gives CASSDMVRGTDYNEQFF.

The chain uses TRBV3-1 and TRBJ2-5; 7 positions agree with TRBD1. The junction had 3 bases not matched to a gene; V was cut back by 1 base and J by 4 bases. Germline CDR1 reads LGHDT; CDR2 reads YNNKEL (reference sequence). This CDR3 spans 14 amino acids. The CDR3 here is CASSQARGLETQYF. CDR3 coding DNA: TGTGCCAGCAGCCAAGCGAGGGGGCTAGAGACCCAGTACTTC.

About this clonotype: The conserved phenylalanine or tryptophan normally closing the CDR3 is absent here, so this likely arose from a read error. CDR3: CSARDRGATQYC. The CDR3 DNA is TGCAGTGCTAGAGATAGGGGGGCTACGCAGTATTGT. The chain combines TRBV20-1 with TRBJ2-3; D may be TRBD1 or TRBD2 (6 bases each). The CDR3 runs to 12 residues. The germline V gene has CDR1 DFQATT and CDR2 SNEGSKA (reference sequence). Trimming took off 0 bases at V and 8 bases at J, with 9 bases between the two ends.

The rearrangement uses TRBV14 and TRBJ2-1; D not resolved. The V gene lost 8 bases and the J gene lost 5 bases, with 7 bases spanning the gap. The CDR3 has 11 residues. Germline V gene data show CDR1 as SGHDN and CDR2 as FVKESK. CDR3 amino acids: CASGDDNEQFF. The CDR3 nucleotides read TGTGCCAGCGGAGATGACAATGAGCAGTTCTTC.

The V and J genes are TRBV9 and TRBJ2-3; TRBD2 aligns across 8 bases. Germline V gives CDR1 SGDLS, CDR2 YYNGEE. V trimming: 3 bases; J trimming: 8 bases; junction bases outside the gene matches: 8. The CDR3 is 14 amino acids. This CDR3 reads CASSEPGGAGTQYF. The CDR3 nucleotides are TGTGCCAGCAGCGAGCCCGGGGGGGCCGGTACGCAGTATTTT.

The table lists this clonotype with many counts. The V and J genes are TRBV11-2 and TRBJ2-5, with 11 bases aligning to TRBD2. Germline assignment: CDR1 SGHAT and CDR2 FQNNGV. The CDR3 is made up of 16 amino acids. Trimming at V came to 7 bases and at J to 5 bases, leaving 12 bases not matched to a gene. The DNA of the CDR3 is TGTGCCAGCACCGGGATAGCGGGAGGGGTCCGGGAGACCCAGTACTTC. Translating it yields CASTGIAGGVRETQYF.

The chain has TRBV2 and TRBJ2-3; 10 bases are shared with TRBD2. This CDR3 comprises 14 residues. J lost 7 bases, V lost 6 bases, and 7 bases had no gene match. Germline V lookup: CDR1 SNHLY, CDR2 FYNNEI. The CDR3 protein is CASRGRTSGYTQYF. The CDR3 DNA reads as TGTGCCAGCAGGGGGAGGACTAGCGGTTATACGCAGTATTTT.

This clonotype was counted a few times. J is TRBJ1-4 and V is TRBV10-2; D call uncertain. The CDR3 is made up of 16 amino acids. Germline assignment: CDR1 WSHSY and CDR2 SAAADI. Trimming left V 0 bases short and J 3 bases short, with 11 bases between. The CDR3 spells CASSESSGPANEKLFF. In nucleotides, the CDR3 is TGCGCCAGCAGTGAGTCCTCCGGGCCTGCTAATGAAAAACTGTTTTTT.

This chain links TRBV5-1 with TRBJ2-3; unclear D gene. CDR1 is SGHRS and CDR2 is YFSETQ in the germline V gene. CDR3 size: 14 residues. V lost 0 bases to trimming and J lost 11 bases, with 16 bases between them. CDR3 region: CASSLDRFRVEQYF. CDR3 DNA sequence: TGCGCCAGCAGCTTGGACCGGTTTCGTGTTGAGCAGTATTTT. The whole variable domain, remainder taken from reference TRBV5-1 and TRBJ2-3, is KAGVTQTPRYLIKTRGQQVTLSCSPISGHRSVSWYQQTPGQGLQFLFEYFSETQRNKGNFPGRFSGRQFSNSRSEMNVSTLELGDSALYLCASSLDRFRVEQYFGPGTRLTVL.